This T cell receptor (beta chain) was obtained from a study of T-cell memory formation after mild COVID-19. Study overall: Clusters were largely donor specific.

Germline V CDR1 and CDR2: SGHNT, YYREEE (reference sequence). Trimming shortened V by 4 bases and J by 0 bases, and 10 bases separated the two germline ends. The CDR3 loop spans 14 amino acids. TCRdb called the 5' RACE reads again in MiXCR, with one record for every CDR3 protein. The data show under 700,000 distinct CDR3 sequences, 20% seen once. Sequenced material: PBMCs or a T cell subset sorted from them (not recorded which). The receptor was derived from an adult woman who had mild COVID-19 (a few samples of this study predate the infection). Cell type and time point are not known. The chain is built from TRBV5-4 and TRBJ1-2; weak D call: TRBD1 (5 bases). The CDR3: CASSGGYANYGYTF. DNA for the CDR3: TGTGCCAGCAGCGGGGGGTATGCTAACTATGGCTACACCTTC.